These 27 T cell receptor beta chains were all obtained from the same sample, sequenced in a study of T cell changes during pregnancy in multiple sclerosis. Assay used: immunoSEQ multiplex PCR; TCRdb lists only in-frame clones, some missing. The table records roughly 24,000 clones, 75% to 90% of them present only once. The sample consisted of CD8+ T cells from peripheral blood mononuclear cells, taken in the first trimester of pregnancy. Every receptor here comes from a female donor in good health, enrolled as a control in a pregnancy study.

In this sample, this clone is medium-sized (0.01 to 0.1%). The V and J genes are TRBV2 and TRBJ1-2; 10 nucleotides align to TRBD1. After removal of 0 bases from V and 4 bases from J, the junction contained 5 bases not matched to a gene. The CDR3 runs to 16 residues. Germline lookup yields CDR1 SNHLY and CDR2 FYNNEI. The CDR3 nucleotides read TGTGCCAGCAGTGAAGCCCTCCGGGACAGGGGCTATGGCTACACCTTC. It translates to CASSEALRDRGYGYTF. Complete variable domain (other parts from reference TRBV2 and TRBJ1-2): EPEVTQTPSHQVTQMGQEVILRCVPISNHLYFYWYRQILGQKVEFLVSFYNNEISEKSEIFDDQFSVERPDGSNFTLKIRSTKLEDSAMYFCASSEALRDRGYGYTFGSGTRLTVV.

CDR3 region: CAITNRGYYGYTF. CDR3 in DNA: TGTGCCATCACAAACAGAGGGTACTATGGCTACACCTTC. The chain employs TRBV10-3 and TRBJ1-2; D is undetermined. Per the germline V gene, CDR1 is ENHRY and CDR2 is SYGVKD. The CDR3 is made up of 13 amino acids. Trimming took off 7 bases at V and 3 bases at J, with 12 bases between the two ends.

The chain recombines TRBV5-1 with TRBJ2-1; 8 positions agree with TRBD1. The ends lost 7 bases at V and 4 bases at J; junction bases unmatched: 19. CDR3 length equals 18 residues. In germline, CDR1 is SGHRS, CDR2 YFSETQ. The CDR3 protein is CASYGPPTGQGIYNEQFF. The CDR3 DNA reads TGCGCCAGCTACGGGCCACCGACCGGACAGGGTATTTACAATGAGCAGTTCTTC.

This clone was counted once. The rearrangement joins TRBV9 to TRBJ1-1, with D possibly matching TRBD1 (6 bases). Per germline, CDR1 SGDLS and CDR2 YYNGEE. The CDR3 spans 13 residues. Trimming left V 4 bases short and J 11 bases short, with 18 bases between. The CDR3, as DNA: TGTGCCAGCAGCCCCGGGGGGGCCCCGGGGGCTTTCTTT. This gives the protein CASSPGGAPGAFF.

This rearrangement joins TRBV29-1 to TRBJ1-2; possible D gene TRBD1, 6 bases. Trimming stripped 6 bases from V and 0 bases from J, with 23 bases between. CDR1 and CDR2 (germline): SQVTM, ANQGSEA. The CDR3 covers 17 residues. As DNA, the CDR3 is TGCAGCGTACATATGGGGGCAGACCAAAAAACTAACTATGGCTACACCTTC. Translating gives CSVHMGADQKTNYGYTF.

The CDR3 spells CASSQWERGPGQATSSGNTIYF. The CDR3 coding sequence is TGCGCCAGCAGTCAATGGGAAAGGGGACCGGGACAGGCCACTAGCTCTGGAAACACCATATATTTT. This chain uses TRBV23-1 with TRBJ1-3, with 8 nucleotides matching TRBD1. TRBV23-1 is noted as an ORF with a role that remains uncertain. This CDR3 region has 22 residues. Unmatched junction bases numbered 20, after V lost 1 base and J lost 0 bases.

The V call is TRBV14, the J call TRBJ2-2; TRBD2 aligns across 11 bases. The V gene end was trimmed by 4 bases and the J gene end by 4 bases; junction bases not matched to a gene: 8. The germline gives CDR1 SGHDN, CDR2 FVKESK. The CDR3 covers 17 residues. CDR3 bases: TGTGCCAGCAGCCCCCATCTAGCGGGGGGATTCACCGGGGAGCTGTTTTTT. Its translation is CASSPHLAGGFTGELFF.

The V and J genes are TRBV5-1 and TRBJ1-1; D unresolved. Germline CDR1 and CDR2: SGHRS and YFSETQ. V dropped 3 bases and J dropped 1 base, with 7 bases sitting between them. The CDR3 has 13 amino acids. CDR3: CASSSSQNTEAFF. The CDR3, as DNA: TGCGCCAGCAGCTCGAGTCAGAACACTGAAGCTTTCTTT.

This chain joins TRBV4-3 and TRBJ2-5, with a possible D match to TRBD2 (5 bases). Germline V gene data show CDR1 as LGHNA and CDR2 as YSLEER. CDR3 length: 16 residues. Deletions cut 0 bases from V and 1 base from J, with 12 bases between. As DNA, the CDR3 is TGCGCCAGCAGCCAAGACAGACGAGGGATCCAAGAGACCCAGTACTTC. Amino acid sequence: CASSQDRRGIQETQYF.

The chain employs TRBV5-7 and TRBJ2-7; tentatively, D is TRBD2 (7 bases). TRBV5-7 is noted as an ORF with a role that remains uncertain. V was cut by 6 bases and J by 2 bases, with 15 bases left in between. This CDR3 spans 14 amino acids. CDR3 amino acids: CASIRGGTPYEQYF. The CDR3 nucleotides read TGTGCCAGCATAAGGGGGGGGACCCCCTACGAGCAGTACTTC.

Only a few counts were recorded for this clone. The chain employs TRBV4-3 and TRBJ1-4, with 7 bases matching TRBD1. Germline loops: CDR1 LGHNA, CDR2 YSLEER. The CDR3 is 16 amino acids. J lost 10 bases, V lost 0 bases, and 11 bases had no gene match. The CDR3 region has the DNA TGCGCCAGCAGCCAAGATAGCAGGCAGGGGGGCGGAAAACTGTTTTTT. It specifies CASSQDSRQGGGKLFF.

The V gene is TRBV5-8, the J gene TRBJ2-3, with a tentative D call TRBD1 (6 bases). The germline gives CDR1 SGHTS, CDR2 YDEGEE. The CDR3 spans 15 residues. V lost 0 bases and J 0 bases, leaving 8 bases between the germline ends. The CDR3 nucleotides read TGTGCCAGCAGCTTGGGTAGGGGGAGCACAGATACGCAGTATTTT. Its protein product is CASSLGRGSTDTQYF.

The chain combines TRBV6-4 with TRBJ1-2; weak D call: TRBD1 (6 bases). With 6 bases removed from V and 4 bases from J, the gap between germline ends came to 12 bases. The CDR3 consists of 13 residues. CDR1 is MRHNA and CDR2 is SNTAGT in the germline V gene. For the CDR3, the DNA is TGTGCCAGCAGATATTCGGACAGCTATGGCTACACCTTC. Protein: CASRYSDSYGYTF.

Written as DNA, the CDR3 is TGCGCCAGCAGCCAAGGGGACAGCGGTTCCTACGAGCAGTACTTC. It codes for CASSQGDSGSYEQYF. The J gene is TRBJ2-7, the V gene TRBV4-1; 7 bases agree with TRBD1. V shed 1 base and J 1 base; nucleotides not matched to a gene: 4. Germline V gives CDR1 MGHRA, CDR2 YSYEKL. This CDR3 contains 15 residues.

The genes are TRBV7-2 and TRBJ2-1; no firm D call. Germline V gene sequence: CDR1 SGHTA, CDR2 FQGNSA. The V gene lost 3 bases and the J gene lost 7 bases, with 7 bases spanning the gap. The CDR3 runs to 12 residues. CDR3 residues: CASSFDFNEQFF. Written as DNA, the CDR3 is TGTGCCAGCAGCTTCGACTTTAATGAGCAGTTCTTC.

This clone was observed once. CDR3 amino acids: CASSRLGTGRTDTQYF. The CDR3 bases are TGTGCCAGCAGCCGGCTAGGGACAGGGAGAACAGATACGCAGTATTTT. The chain uses TRBV7-3 and TRBJ2-3; 9 nucleotides agree with TRBD1. The CDR3 extends over 16 amino acids. Germline V CDR1 and CDR2: SGHTA, FQGTGA. V lost 5 bases and J lost 3; bases outside the gene matches: 9.

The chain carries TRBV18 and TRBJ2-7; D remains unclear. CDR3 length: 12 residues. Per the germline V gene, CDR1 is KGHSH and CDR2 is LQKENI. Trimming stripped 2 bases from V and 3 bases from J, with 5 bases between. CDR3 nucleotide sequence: TGTGCCAGCTCACCATCCCTCTACGAGCAGTACTTC. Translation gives CASSPSLYEQYF.

Here the CDR3 DNA reads TGTGCCAGCAGTGAAGCGGAGGGGGGAAACACCATATATTTT. Translated, it gives CASSEAEGGNTIYF. The chain links TRBV6-1 to TRBJ1-3, with a possible D match to TRBD1 (5 bases). From germline, CDR1 is MNHNS and CDR2 SASEGT. Trimming removed 0 bases from V and 4 bases from J, with 7 bases in between. The CDR3 contains 14 residues.

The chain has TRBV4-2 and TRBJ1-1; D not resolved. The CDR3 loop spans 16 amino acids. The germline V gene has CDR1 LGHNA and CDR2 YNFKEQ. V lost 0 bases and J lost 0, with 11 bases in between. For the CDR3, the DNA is TGTGCCAGCAGCCAAGACAACGGCGGGATGAACACTGAAGCTTTCTTT. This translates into CASSQDNGGMNTEAFF.

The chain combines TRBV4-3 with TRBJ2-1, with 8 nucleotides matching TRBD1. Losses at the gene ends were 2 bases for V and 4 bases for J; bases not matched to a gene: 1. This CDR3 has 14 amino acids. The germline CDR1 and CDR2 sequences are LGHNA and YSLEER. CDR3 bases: TGCGCCAGCAGCCAACAGGGGGCGTACAATGAGCAGTTCTTC. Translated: CASSQQGAYNEQFF.

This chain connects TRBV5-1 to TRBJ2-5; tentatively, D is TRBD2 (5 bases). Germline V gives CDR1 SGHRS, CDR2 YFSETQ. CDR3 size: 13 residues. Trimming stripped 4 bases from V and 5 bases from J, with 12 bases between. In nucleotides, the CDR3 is TGCGCCAGCAGCCCCGGACCGGGGGAGACCCAGTACTTC. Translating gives CASSPGPGETQYF.

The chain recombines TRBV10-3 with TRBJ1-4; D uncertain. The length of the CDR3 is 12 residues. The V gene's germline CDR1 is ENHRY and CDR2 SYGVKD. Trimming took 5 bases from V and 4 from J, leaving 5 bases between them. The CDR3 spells CAISHGNEKLFF. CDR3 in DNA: TGTGCCATCAGTCACGGTAATGAAAAACTGTTTTTT.

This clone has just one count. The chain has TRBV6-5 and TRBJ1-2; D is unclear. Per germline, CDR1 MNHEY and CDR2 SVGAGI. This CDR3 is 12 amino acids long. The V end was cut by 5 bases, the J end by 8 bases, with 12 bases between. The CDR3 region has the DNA TGTGCCAGCAGTGCCGACATACGAGGCTACACCTTC. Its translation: CASSADIRGYTF.

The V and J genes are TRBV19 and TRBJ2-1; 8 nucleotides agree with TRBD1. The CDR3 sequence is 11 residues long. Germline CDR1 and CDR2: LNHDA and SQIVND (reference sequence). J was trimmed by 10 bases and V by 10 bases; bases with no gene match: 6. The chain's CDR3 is CATIRGPEQFF. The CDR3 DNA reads TGTGCCACCATCAGGGGGCCCGAGCAGTTCTTC.

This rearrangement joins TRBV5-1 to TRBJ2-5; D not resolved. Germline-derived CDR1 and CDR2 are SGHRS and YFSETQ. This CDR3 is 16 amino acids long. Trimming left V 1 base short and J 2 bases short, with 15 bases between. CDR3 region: CASSLPAYDIQETQYF. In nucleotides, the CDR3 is TGCGCCAGCAGCTTGCCCGCGTACGACATACAAGAGACCCAGTACTTC.

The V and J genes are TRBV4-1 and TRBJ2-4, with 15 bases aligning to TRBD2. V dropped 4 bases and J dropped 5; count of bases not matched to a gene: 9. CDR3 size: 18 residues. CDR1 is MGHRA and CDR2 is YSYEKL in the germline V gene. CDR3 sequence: CASSRGLAGGPTENIQYF. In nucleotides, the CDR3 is TGCGCCAGCAGCCGCGGACTAGCGGGGGGGCCGACGGAAAACATTCAGTACTTC.

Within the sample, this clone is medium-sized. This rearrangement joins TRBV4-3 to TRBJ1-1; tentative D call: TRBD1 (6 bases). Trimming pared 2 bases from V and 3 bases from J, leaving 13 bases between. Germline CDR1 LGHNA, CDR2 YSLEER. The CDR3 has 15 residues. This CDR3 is CASSQTQGIYTEAFF. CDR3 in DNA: TGCGCCAGCAGCCAAACACAGGGCATTTACACTGAAGCTTTCTTT.